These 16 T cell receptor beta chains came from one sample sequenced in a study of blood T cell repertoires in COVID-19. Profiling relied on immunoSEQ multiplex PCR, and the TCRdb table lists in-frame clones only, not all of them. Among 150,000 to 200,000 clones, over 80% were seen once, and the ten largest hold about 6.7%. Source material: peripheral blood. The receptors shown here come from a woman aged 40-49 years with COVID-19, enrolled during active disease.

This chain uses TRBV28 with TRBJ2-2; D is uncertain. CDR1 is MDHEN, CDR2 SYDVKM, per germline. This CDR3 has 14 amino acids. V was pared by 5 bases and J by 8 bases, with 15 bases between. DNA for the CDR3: TGTGCCAGCAGTCCCCGGTACCTTGATGGGGAGCTGTTTTTT. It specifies CASSPRYLDGELFF.

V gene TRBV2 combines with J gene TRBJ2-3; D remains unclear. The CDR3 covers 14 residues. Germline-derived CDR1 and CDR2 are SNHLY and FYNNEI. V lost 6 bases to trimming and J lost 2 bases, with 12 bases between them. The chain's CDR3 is CASRTPLDTDTQYF. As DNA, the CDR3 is TGTGCCAGCAGGACACCCCTTGACACAGATACGCAGTATTTT.

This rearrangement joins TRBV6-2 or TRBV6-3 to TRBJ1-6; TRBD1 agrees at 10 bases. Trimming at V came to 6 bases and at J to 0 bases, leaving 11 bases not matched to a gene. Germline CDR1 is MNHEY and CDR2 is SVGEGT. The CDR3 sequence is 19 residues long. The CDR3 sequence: CASSDTGTGAVSYNSPLHF. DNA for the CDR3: TGTGCCAGCAGCGATACCGGGACAGGGGCGGTCTCCTATAATTCACCCCTCCACTTT.

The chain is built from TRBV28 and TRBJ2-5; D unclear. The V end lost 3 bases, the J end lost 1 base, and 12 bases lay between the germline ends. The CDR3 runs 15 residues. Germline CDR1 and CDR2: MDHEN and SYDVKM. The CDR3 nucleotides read TGTGCCAGCAGTTTTAGAGAGCCTTTCCAAGAGACCCAGTACTTC. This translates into CASSFREPFQETQYF. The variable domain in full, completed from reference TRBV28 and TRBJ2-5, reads DVKVTQSSRYLVKRTGEKVFLECVQDMDHENMFWYRQDPGLGLRLIYFSYDVKMKEKGDIPEGYSVSREKKERFSLILESASTNQTSMYLCASSFREPFQETQYFGPGTRLLVL.

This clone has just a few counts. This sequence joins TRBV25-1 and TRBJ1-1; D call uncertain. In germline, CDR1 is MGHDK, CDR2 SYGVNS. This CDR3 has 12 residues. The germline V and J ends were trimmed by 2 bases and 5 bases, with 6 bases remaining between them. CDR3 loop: CASSEGRTEAFF. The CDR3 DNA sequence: TGTGCCAGCAGTGAAGGGAGGACTGAAGCTTTCTTT.

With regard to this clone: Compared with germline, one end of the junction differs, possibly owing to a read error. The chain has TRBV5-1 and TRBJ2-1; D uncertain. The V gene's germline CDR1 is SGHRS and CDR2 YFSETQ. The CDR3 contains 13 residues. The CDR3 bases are TGCGCCAGCAGCTTGGCTCGCTACGATGAGCAGTTCTTC. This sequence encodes CASSLARYDEQFF. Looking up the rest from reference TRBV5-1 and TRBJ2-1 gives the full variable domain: KAGVTQTPRYLIKTRGQQVTLSCSPISGHRSVSWYQQTPGQGLQFLFEYFSETQRNKGNFPGRFSGRQFSNSRSEMNVSTLELGDSALYLCASSLARYDEQFFGPGTRLTVL.

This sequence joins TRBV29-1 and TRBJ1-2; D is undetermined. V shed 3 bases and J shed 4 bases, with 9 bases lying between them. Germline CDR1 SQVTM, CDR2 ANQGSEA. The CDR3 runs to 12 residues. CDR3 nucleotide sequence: TGCAGCGTTGAGGTATCGAGCTATGGCTACACCTTC. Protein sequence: CSVEVSSYGYTF. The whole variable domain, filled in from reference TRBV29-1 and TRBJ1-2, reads SAVISQKPSRDICQRGTSLTIQCQVDSQVTMMFWYRQQPGQSLTLIATANQGSEATYESGFVIDKFPISRPNLTFSTLTVSNMSPEDSSIYLCSVEVSSYGYTFGSGTRLTVV.

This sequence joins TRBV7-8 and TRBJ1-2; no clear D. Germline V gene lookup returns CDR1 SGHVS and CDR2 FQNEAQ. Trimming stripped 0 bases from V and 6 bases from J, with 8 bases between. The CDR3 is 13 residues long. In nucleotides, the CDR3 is TGTGCCAGCAGCTTAGCAGGGAGCAATGGCTACACCTTC. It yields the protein CASSLAGSNGYTF.

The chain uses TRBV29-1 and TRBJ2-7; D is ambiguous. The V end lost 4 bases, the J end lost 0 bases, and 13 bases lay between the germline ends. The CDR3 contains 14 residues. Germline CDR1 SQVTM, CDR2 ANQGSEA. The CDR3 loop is CSVASSSSSYEQYF. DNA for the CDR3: TGCAGCGTTGCTTCATCGTCTAGCTCCTACGAGCAGTACTTC.

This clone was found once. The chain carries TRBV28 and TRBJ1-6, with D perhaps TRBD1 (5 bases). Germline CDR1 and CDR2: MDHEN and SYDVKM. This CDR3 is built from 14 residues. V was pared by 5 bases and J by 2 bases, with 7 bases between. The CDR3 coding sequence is TGTGCCAGCAGTCTGGGGCCCTATAATTCACCCCTCCACTTT. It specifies CASSLGPYNSPLHF. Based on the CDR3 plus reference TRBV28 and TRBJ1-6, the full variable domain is DVKVTQSSRYLVKRTGEKVFLECVQDMDHENMFWYRQDPGLGLRLIYFSYDVKMKEKGDIPEGYSVSREKKERFSLILESASTNQTSMYLCASSLGPYNSPLHFGNGTRLTVT.

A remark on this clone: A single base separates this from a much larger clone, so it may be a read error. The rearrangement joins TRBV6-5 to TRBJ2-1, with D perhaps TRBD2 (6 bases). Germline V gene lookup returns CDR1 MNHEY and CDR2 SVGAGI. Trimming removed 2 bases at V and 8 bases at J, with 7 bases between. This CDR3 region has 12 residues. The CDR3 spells CASSYRRDEQFF. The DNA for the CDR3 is TGTGCCAGCAGTTACCGGAGGGATGAGCAGTTCTTC.

DNA for the CDR3: TGTGCCAGCAGTGAGTCGGGGAGCGGGGGCTACCAAGAGACCCAGTACTTC. This sequence encodes CASSESGSGGYQETQYF. The chain employs TRBV2 and TRBJ2-5; 8 nucleotides match TRBD2. V gave up 3 bases and J gave up 0 bases; unmatched junction bases: 9. CDR3 size: 17 residues. From germline, CDR1 is SNHLY and CDR2 FYNNEI. Full variable domain (outside the CDR3, taken from reference TRBV2 and TRBJ2-5): EPEVTQTPSHQVTQMGQEVILRCVPISNHLYFYWYRQILGQKVEFLVSFYNNEISEKSEIFDDQFSVERPDGSNFTLKIRSTKLEDSAMYFCASSESGSGGYQETQYFGPGTRLLVL.

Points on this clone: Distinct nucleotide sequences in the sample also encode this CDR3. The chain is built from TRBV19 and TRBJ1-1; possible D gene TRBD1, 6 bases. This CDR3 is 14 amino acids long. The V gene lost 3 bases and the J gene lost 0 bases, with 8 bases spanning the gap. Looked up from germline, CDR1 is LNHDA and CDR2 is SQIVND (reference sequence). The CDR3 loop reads CASSIQGMNTEAFF. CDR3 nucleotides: TGTGCCAGTAGTATTCAGGGGATGAACACTGAAGCTTTCTTT.

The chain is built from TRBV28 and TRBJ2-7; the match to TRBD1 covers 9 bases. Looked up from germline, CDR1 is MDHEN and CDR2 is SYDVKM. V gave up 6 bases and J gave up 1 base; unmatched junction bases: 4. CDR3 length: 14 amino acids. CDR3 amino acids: CASRKGQGSYEQYF. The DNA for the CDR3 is TGTGCCAGCAGAAAAGGACAGGGGTCCTACGAGCAGTACTTC.

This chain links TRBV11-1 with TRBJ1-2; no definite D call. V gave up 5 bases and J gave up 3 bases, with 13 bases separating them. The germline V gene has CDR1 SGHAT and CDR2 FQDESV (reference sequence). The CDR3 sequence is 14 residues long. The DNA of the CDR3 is TGTGCCAGCAGCCCAAGCGGACCCTACTATGGCTACACCTTC. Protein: CASSPSGPYYGYTF.

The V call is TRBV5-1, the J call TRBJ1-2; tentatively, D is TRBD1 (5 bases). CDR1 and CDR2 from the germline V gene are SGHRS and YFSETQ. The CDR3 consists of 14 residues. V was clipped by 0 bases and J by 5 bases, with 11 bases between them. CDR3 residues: CASSLDGREYGYTF. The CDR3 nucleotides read TGCGCCAGCAGCTTGGATGGCAGGGAATATGGCTACACCTTC. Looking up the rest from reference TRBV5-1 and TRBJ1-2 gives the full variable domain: KAGVTQTPRYLIKTRGQQVTLSCSPISGHRSVSWYQQTPGQGLQFLFEYFSETQRNKGNFPGRFSGRQFSNSRSEMNVSTLELGDSALYLCASSLDGREYGYTFGSGTRLTVV.